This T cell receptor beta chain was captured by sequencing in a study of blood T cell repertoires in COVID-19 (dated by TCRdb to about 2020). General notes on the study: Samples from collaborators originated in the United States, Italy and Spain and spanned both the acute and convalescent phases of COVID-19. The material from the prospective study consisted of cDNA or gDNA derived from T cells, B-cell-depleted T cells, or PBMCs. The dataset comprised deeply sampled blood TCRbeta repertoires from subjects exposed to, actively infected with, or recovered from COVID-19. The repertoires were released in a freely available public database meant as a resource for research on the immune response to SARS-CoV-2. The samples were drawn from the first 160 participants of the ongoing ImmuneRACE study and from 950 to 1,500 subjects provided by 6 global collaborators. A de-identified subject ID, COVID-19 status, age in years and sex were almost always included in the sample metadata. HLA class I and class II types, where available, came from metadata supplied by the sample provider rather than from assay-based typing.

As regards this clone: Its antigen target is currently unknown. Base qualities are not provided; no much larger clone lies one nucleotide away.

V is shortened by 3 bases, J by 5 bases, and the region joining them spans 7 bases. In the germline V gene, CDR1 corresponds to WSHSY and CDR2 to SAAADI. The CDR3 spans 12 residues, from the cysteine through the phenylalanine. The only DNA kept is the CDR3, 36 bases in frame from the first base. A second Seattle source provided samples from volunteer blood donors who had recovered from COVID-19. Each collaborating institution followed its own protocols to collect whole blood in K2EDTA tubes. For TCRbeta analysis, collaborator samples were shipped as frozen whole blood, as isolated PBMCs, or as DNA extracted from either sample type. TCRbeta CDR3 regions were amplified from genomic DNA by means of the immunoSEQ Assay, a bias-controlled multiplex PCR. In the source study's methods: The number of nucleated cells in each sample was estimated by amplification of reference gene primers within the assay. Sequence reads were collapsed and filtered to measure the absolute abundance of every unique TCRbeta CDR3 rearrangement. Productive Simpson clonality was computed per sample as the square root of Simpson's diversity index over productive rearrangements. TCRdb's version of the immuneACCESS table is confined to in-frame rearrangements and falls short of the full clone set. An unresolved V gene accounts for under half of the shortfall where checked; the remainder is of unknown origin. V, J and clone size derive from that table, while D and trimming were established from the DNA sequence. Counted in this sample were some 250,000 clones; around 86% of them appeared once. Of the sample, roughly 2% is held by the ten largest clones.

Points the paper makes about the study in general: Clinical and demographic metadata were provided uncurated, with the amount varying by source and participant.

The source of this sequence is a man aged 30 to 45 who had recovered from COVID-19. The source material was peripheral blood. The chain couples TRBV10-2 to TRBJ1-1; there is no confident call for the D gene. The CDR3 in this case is CASSERVTEAFF. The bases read TGCGCCAGCAGTGAACGGGTAACTGAAGCTTTCTTT.